This entry lists 9 T cell receptor beta chains sequenced from one sample in a study of beta chain features in type 1 diabetes. General observations from the study: All four CD4+ subsets from Type 1 diabetes patients carried moderately but significantly shorter TCRB CDR3s.

Their antigens are not known. Sequencing targeted expressed TCRB transcripts, as all isolated RNA had been reverse transcribed. Method: immunoSEQ multiplex PCR; TCRdb's copy keeps in-frame clones and lacks some. Of around 360,000 clones in the sample, 10% to 15% were seen once. The sequencing input was naive CD4+ T cells from blood. These receptors were taken from a woman between 18 and 29 years old with type 1 diabetes.

This clone was seen more than once but under ten times. V gene TRBV30 combines with J gene TRBJ1-1, with TRBD1 matching 8 bases. Germline V gene sequence: CDR1 GTSNPN, CDR2 SVGIG (reference sequence). Trimming at V came to 0 bases and at J to 11 bases, leaving 2 bases not matched to a gene. The CDR3 length is 11 residues. The CDR3 DNA reads TGTGCCTGGAGTGTCAGACAGGGGGCTTTCTTT. It is translated as CAWSVRQGAFF. The full variable domain, with the rest looked up from reference TRBV30 and TRBJ1-1, is SQTIHQWPATLVQPVGSPLSLECTVEGTSNPNLYWYRQAAGRGLQLLFYSVGIGQISSEVPQNLSASRPQDRQFILSSKKLLLSDSGFYLCAWSVRQGAFFGQGTRLTVV.

This clone was detected a few times. The chain is built from TRBV5-1 and TRBJ2-7; perhaps TRBD2 as D (5 bases). V was trimmed by 4 bases and J by 0 bases, leaving 8 bases between them. This CDR3 comprises 13 residues. Looked up from germline, CDR1 is SGHRS and CDR2 is YFSETQ. The CDR3 region is CASSDGSSYEQYF. Here the CDR3 DNA reads TGCGCCAGCAGCGATGGGAGCTCCTACGAGCAGTACTTC.

There are a few counts of this clone. The chain carries TRBV25-1 and TRBJ2-3; TRBD2 agrees at 7 bases. From germline, CDR1 is MGHDK and CDR2 SYGVNS. The CDR3 is 15 residues long. V was clipped by 2 bases and J by 0 bases; unmatched bases: 2. The CDR3, as DNA: TGTGCCAGCAGTGAAACGCGGGGGAGCACAGATACGCAGTATTTT. It codes for CASSETRGSTDTQYF.

This clone occurred a few times. This chain links TRBV12-5 with TRBJ2-1, with D perhaps TRBD2 (6 bases). Germline CDR1 and CDR2: LGHNT and FRNRAP. The V gene lost 4 bases and the J gene lost 6 bases, with 19 bases spanning the gap. CDR3 length: 16 amino acids. CDR3 in DNA: TGTGCTAGTGGTTCGGAGATTACGCCGGGACTCAATGAGCAGTTCTTC. It is translated as CASGSEITPGLNEQFF.

A few counts support this clone. The V call is TRBV25-1, the J call TRBJ2-4, with 9 bases identical to TRBD1. Germline V gene sequence: CDR1 MGHDK, CDR2 SYGVNS. This CDR3 comprises 14 residues. Losses at the gene ends were 3 bases for V and 9 bases for J; bases not matched to a gene: 6. The CDR3: CASSDPDRGGIQYF. CDR3 in DNA: TGTGCCAGCAGTGACCCGGACAGGGGAGGCATTCAGTACTTC.

This clone was observed a few times. The CDR3 sequence is CASSFSRGREEQFF. The CDR3, as DNA: TGTGCCAGCAGTTTCTCTAGGGGACGGGAGGAGCAGTTCTTC. The V and J genes are TRBV28 and TRBJ2-1, with a tentative D call TRBD2 (6 bases). The ends were cut back, 3 bases at V and 10 bases at J, with 16 bases in the middle. Germline loops: CDR1 MDHEN, CDR2 SYDVKM. CDR3 size: 14 residues.

V usage is TRBV7-2 and J usage is TRBJ1-2, with a tentative D call TRBD1 (5 bases). Trimming removed 3 bases at V and 6 bases at J, with 11 bases between. Germline CDR1 is SGHTA and CDR2 is FQGNSA. The CDR3 covers 13 residues. The CDR3 reads CASSFQGGHGYTF. The DNA for the CDR3 is TGTGCCAGCAGCTTCCAGGGAGGACATGGCTACACCTTC.

The genes are TRBV9 and TRBJ1-1; no reliable D call. Per germline, CDR1 SGDLS and CDR2 YYNGEE. Trimming cost V 1 base and J 4 bases, with 14 bases left between them. This CDR3 comprises 15 residues. DNA of the CDR3: TGTGCCAGCAGCGTACTCGAAGCGGAATCCACTGAAGCTTTCTTT. It yields the protein CASSVLEAESTEAFF.

There are a few counts of this clone. The V call is TRBV19, the J call TRBJ1-1, with 7 bases lining up with TRBD1. The CDR3 is made up of 14 amino acids. Germline-derived CDR1 and CDR2 are LNHDA and SQIVND (reference sequence). The V and J ends lost 5 bases and 4 bases, in that order; junction bases with no gene match: 7. CDR3 residues: CASSGRTGITEAFF. In nucleotides, the CDR3 is TGTGCCAGTAGTGGAAGGACAGGAATCACTGAAGCTTTCTTT.